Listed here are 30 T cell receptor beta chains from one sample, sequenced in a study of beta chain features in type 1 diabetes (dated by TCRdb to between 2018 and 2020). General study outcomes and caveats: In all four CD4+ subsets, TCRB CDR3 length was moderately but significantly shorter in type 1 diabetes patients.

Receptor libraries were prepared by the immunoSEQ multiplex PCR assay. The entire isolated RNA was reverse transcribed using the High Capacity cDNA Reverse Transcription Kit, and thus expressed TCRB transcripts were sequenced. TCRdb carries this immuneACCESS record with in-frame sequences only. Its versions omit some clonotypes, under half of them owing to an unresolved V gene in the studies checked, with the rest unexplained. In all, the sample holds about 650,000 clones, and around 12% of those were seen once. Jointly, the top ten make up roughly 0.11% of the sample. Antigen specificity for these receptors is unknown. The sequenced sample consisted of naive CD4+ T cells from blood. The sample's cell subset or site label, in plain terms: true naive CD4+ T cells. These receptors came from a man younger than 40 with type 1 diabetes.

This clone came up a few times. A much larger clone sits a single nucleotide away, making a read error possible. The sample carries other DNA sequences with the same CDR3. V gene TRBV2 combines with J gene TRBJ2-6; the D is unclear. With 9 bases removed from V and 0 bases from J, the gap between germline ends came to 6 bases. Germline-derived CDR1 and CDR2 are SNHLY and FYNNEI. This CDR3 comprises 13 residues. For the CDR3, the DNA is TGTGCCAGTAGGGACTCTGGGGCCAACGTCCTGACTTTC. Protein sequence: CASRDSGANVLTF.

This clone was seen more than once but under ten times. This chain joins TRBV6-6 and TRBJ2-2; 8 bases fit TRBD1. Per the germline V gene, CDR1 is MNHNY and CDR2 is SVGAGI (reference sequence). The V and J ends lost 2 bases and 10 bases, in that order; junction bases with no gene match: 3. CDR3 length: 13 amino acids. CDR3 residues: CASSYPGQVELFF. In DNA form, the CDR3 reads TGTGCCAGCAGTTACCCGGGACAGGTGGAGCTGTTTTTT.

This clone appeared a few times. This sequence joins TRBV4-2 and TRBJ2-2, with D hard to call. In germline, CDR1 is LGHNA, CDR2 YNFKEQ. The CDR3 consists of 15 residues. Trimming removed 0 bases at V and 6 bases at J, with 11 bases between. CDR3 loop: CASSQDPAGPGELFF. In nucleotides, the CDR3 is TGTGCCAGCAGCCAAGATCCTGCCGGGCCCGGGGAGCTGTTTTTT.

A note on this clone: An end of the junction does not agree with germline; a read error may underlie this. The CDR3 here is CAWKGQGKQPQHF. DNA of the CDR3: TGTGCCTGGAAAGGACAGGGCAAGCAGCCCCAGCATTTT. The chain employs TRBV30 and TRBJ1-5; 8 bases map to TRBD1. The CDR3 loop spans 13 amino acids. Germline CDR1 and CDR2: GTSNPN and SVGIG (reference sequence).

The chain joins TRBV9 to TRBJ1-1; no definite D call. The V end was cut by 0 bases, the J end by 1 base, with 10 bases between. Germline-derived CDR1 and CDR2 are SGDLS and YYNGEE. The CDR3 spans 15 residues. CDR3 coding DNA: TGTGCCAGCAGCGTAGGTCCAGTCACGAACACTGAAGCTTTCTTT. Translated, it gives CASSVGPVTNTEAFF.

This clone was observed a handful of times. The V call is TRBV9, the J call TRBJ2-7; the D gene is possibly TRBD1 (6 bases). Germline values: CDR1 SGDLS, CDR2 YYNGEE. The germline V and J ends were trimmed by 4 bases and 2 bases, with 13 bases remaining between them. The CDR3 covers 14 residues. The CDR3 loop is CASSPGVETYEQYF. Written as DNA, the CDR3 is TGTGCCAGCAGCCCAGGGGTTGAGACCTACGAGCAGTACTTC.

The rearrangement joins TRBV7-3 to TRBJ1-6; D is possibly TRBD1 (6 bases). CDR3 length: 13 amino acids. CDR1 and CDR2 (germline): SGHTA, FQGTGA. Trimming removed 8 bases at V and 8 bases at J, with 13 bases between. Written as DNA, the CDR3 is TGTGCCAGCGCACGTTACAGGGATTCACCCCTCCACTTT. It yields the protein CASARYRDSPLHF. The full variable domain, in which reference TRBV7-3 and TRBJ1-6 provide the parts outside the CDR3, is GAGVSQTPSNKVTEKGKYVELRCDPISGHTALYWYRQSLGQGPEFLIYFQGTGAADDSGLPNDRFFAVRPEGSVSTLKIQRTERGDSAVYLCASARYRDSPLHFGNGTRLTVT.

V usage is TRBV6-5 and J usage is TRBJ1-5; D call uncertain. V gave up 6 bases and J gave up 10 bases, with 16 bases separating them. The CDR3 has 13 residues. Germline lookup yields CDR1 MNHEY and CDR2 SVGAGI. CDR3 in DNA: TGTGCCAGCAGGTATTCCGTGGCCGCACCCCAGCATTTT. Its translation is CASRYSVAAPQHF.

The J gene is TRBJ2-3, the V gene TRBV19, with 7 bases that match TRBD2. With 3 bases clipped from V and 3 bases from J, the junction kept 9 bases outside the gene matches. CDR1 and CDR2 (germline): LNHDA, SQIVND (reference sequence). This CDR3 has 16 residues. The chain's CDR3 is CASSIGSLAVTDTQYF. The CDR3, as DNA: TGTGCCAGTAGTATTGGAAGTCTAGCGGTAACAGATACGCAGTATTTT.

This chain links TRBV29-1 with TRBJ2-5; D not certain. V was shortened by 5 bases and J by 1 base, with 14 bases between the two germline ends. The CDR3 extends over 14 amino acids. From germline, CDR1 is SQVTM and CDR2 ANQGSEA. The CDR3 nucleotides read TGCAGCGTTTCCATCCCCGGCAGCCAAGAGACCCAGTACTTC. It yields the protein CSVSIPGSQETQYF.

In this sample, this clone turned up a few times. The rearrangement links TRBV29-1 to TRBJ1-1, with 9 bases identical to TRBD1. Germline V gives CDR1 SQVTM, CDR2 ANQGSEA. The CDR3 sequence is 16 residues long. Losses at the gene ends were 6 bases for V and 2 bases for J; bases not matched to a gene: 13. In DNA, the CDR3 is TGCAGCGTCAAACAGGGGGCTTCTTCCCCCAACACTGAAGCTTTCTTT. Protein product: CSVKQGASSPNTEAFF.

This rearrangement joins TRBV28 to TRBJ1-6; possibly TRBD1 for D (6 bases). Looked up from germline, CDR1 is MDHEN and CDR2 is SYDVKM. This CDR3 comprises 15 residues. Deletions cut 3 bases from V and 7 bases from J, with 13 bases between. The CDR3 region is CASSFKGGTNSPLHF. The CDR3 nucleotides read TGTGCCAGCAGTTTTAAGGGGGGTACCAATTCACCCCTCCACTTT.

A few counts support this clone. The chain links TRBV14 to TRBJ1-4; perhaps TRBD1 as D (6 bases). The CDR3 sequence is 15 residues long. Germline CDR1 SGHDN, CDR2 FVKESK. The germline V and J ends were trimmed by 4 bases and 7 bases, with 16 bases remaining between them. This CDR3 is CASSPFQGLSEKLFF. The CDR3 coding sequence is TGTGCCAGCAGCCCCTTTCAGGGGCTAAGTGAAAAACTGTTTTTT. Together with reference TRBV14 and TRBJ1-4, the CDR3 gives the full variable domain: EAGVTQFPSHSVIEKGQTVTLRCDPISGHDNLYWYRRVMGKEIKFLLHFVKESKQDESGMPNNRFLAERTGGTYSTLKVQPAELEDSGVYFCASSPFQGLSEKLFFGSGTQLSVL.

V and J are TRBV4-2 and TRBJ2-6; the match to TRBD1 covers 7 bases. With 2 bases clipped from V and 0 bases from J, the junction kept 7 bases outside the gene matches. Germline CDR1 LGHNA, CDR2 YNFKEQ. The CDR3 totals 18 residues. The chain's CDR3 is CASSQKGQRDSGANVLTF. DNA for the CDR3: TGTGCCAGCAGCCAAAAGGGACAGAGAGACTCTGGGGCCAACGTCCTGACTTTC.

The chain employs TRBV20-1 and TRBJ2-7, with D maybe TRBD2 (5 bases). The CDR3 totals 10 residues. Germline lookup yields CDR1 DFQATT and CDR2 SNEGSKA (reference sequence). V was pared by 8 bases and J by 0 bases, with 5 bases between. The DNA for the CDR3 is TGCAGTAGCGGCTCCTACGAGCAGTACTTC. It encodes CSSGSYEQYF.

In nucleotides, the CDR3 is TGTGCCAGCAGCTCAGGATACGAGCAGTACTTC. Translation gives CASSSGYEQYF. The chain employs TRBV9 and TRBJ2-7; D gene unclear. CDR1 SGDLS and CDR2 YYNGEE come from the germline V gene. This CDR3 is built from 11 residues. The V end lost 4 bases, the J end lost 4 bases, and 6 bases lay between the germline ends.

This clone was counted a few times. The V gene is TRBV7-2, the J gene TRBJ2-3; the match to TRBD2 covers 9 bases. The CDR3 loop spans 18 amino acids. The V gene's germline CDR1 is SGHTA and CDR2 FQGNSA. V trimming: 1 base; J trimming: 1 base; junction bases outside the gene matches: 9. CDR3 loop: CASSLGRGGAMGTDTQYF. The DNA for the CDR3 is TGTGCCAGCAGCTTAGGCCGCGGGGGGGCCATGGGCACAGATACGCAGTATTTT.

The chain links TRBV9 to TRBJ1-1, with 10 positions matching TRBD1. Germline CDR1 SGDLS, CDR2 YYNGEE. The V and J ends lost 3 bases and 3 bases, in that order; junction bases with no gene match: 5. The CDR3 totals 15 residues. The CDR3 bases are TGTGCCAGCAGCGCGACAGGGGGCGTATACACTGAAGCTTTCTTT. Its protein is CASSATGGVYTEAFF.

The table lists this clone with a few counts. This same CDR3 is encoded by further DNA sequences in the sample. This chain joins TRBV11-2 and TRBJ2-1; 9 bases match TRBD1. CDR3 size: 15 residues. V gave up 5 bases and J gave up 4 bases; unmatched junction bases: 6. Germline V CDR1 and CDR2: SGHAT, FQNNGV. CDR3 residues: CASSLGQGGYNEQFF. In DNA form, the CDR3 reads TGTGCCAGCAGCCTGGGACAGGGAGGGTACAATGAGCAGTTCTTC.

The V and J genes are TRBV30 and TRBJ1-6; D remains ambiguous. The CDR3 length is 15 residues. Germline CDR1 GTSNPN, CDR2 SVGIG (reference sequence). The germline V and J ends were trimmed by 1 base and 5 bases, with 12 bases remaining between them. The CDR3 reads CAWSGVGRNNSPLHF. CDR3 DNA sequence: TGTGCCTGGAGTGGGGTCGGAAGGAATAATTCACCCCTCCACTTT.

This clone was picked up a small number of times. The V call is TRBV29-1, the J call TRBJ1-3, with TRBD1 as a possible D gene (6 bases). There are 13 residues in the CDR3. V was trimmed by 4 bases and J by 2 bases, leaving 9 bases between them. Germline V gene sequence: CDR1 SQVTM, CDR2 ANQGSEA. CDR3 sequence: CSVAGQTGNTIYF. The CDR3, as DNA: TGCAGCGTTGCCGGACAGACTGGAAACACCATATATTTT.

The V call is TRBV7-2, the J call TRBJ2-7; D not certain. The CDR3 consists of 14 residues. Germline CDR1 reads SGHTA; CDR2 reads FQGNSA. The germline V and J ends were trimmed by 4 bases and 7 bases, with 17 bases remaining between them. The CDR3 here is CASSSGPLVGEQYF. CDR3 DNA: TGTGCCAGCAGCTCTGGCCCCTTGGTGGGGGAGCAGTACTTC.

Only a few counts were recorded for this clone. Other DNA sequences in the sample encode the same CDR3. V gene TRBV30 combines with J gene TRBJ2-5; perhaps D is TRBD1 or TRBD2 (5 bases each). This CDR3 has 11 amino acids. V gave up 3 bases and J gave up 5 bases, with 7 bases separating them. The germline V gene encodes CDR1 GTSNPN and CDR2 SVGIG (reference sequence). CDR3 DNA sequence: TGTGCCTGGAGCGGGGCTGAGACCCAGTACTTC. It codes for CAWSGAETQYF.

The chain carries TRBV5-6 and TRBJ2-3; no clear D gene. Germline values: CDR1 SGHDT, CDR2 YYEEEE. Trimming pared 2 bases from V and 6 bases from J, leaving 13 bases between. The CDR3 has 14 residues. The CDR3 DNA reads TGTGCCAGCAGCTTAGAATTGCGTGCGGATACGCAGTATTTT. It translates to CASSLELRADTQYF.

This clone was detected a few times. CDR3 region: CASSLAPDRNHEQYF. The CDR3, as DNA: TGCGCCAGCAGCTTGGCCCCGGACAGGAACCACGAGCAGTACTTC. V is TRBV5-1 and J is TRBJ2-7; 7 nucleotides match TRBD1. The CDR3 length is 15 residues. From germline, CDR1 is SGHRS and CDR2 YFSETQ. V trimming: 0 bases; J trimming: 5 bases; junction bases outside the gene matches: 8.

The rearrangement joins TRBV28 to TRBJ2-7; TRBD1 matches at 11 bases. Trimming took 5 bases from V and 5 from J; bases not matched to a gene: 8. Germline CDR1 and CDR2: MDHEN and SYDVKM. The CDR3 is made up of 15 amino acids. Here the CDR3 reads CASSISDRGLDEQYF. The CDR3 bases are TGTGCCAGCAGTATCTCGGACAGGGGGCTTGACGAGCAGTACTTC.

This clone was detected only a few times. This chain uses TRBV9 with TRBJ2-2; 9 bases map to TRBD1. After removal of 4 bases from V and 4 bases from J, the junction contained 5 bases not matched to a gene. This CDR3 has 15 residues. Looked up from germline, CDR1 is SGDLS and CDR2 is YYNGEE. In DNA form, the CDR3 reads TGTGCCAGCAGCCCCGGGACAGGGACCACCGGGGAGCTGTTTTTT. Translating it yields CASSPGTGTTGELFF. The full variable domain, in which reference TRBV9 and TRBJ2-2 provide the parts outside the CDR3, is DSGVTQTPKHLITATGQRVTLRCSPRSGDLSVYWYQQSLDQGLQFLIQYYNGEERAKGNILERFSAQQFPDLHSELNLSSLELGDSALYFCASSPGTGTTGELFFGEGSRLTVL.

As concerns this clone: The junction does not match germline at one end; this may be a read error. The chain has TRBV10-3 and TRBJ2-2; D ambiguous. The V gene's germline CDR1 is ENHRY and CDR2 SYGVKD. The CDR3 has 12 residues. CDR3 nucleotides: TGTGCCATAAGTGAGTCTGGCGGGGAGCTGTTTTTT. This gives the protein CAISESGGELFF.

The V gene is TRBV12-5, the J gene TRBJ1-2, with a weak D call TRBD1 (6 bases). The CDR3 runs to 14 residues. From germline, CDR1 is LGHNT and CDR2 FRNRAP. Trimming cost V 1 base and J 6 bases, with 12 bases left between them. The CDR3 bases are TGTGCTAGTGGTTTGGGGCGGACAGTCAATGGCTACACCTTC. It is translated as CASGLGRTVNGYTF. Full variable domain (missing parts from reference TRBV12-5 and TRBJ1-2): DARVTQTPRHKVTEMGQEVTMRCQPILGHNTVFWYRQTMMQGLELLAYFRNRAPLDDSGMPKDRFSAEMPDATLATLKIQPSEPRDSAVYFCASGLGRTVNGYTFGSGTRLTVV.

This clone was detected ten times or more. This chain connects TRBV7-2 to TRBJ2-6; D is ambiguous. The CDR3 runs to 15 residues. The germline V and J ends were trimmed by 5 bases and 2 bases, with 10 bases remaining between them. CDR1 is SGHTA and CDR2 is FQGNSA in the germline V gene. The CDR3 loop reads CASSLRVAGANVLTF. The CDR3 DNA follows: TGTGCCAGCAGCCTTCGGGTGGCTGGGGCCAACGTCCTGACTTTC.